The subject of this entry is one TCR beta chain. After removal of 2 bases from V and 3 bases from J, the junction contained 10 bases not matched to a gene. This CDR3 is built from 16 residues. Germline V gene lookup returns CDR1 MNHNS and CDR2 SASEGT. The data derive from a study of blood T cell repertoires in COVID-19. For the study at large: PBMCs, B-cell-depleted T cells, or T cells were the source of the cDNA or gDNA that made up the material.

The authors' processing: Reference gene primer amplification gave nucleated cell count estimates. TCRdb keeps only in-frame clones here, not all; method: immunoSEQ multiplex PCR. That table gives V, J and clone size, and the DNA gave D and trimming. The sample has about 170,000 clones, roughly 70% seen once. Sequencing used peripheral blood. This chain connects TRBV6-1 to TRBJ2-7; 7 positions agree with TRBD2. This TCR derives from a woman of 80 years or more with acute or convalescent COVID-19. The CDR3 loop is CASSEWGLAENYEQYF. Written as DNA, the CDR3 is TGTGCCAGCAGTGAATGGGGTCTAGCGGAGAACTACGAGCAGTACTTC.